The 23 T cell receptor beta chains below were found in one sample sequenced in a study of T cells in Graves' hyperthyroidism and ophthalmopathy. What was amplified from RNA transcripts were TCR beta CDR3 regions. HTBI primers were used for first-round RT-PCR of the TCR CDR3. MiXCR, run by TCRdb on the multiplex PCR reads, gives a single entry per CDR3 protein. The sample holds approximately 400,000 distinct CDR3 sequences; 14% to 15% are singletons and the top ten take 30% to 35%. The source material was blood. Receptors originate from a woman aged 25 to 39 with Graves' hyperthyroidism.

This clonotype was counted many times. The chain joins TRBV28 to TRBJ1-5, with 12 bases that match TRBD1. Germline trimming cut 6 bases from V and 6 bases from J; bases unmatched to any gene: 3. The CDR3 loop spans 14 amino acids. CDR1 MDHEN and CDR2 SYDVKM come from the germline V gene. The CDR3 coding sequence is TGTGCCAGCAGGGGGACAGGGGGCTCTCAGCCCCAGCATTTT. This translates into CASRGTGGSQPQHF.

Ten or more counts support this clonotype. The chain links TRBV12-3 or TRBV12-4 to TRBJ2-7; TRBD1 is a possible D gene (7 bases). The V end lost 6 bases, the J end lost 2 bases, and 11 bases lay between the germline ends. The CDR3 totals 13 residues. Written as DNA, the CDR3 is TGTGCCAGCAGGCGGGACAGCACCTACGAGCAGTACTTC. Protein product: CASRRDSTYEQYF.

V usage is TRBV13 and J usage is TRBJ2-1; tentatively, D is TRBD1 (6 bases). Trimming shortened V by 4 bases and J by 9 bases, and 16 bases separated the two germline ends. Germline V gives CDR1 PRHDT, CDR2 FYEKMQ (reference sequence). The CDR3 contains 14 residues. Here the CDR3 DNA reads TGTGCCAGCAGCTCGAAGGGACATCTCCTTGAGCAGTTCTTC. It codes for CASSSKGHLLEQFF.

This clonotype was recorded at least ten times. The chain joins TRBV6-2 or TRBV6-3 to TRBJ2-1; 7 bases align to TRBD1. The germline CDR1 and CDR2 sequences are MNHEY and SVGEGT. The junction had 5 bases not matched to a gene; V was cut back by 7 bases and J by 11 bases. The CDR3 is made up of 11 amino acids. The CDR3 nucleotides read TGTGCCAGCACCACGGGACAGCAGCAGTTCTTC. Protein: CASTTGQQQFF.

This chain connects TRBV5-6 to TRBJ2-7; 14 bases map to TRBD2. V trimming: 3 bases; J trimming: 3 bases; junction bases outside the gene matches: 5. The CDR3 is 16 amino acids. Germline V gives CDR1 SGHDT, CDR2 YYEEEE. The CDR3, as DNA: TGTGCCAGCAGCTCCTCGGGACTAGCGGGAGTCTACGAGCAGTACTTC. This sequence encodes CASSSSGLAGVYEQYF.

This clonotype was seen many times. The chain joins TRBV20-1 to TRBJ2-7; 10 nucleotides agree with TRBD2. With V trimmed by 3 bases and J by 3 bases, 8 bases remained unmatched. The germline CDR1 and CDR2 sequences are DFQATT and SNEGSKA (reference sequence). This CDR3 contains 15 residues. In DNA, the CDR3 is TGCAGTGCTAGTCGTAGTTTAGCGGGGGGCTACGAGCAGTACTTC. Translated: CSASRSLAGGYEQYF.

The chain joins TRBV20-1 to TRBJ2-1; either TRBD1 or TRBD2 may fit D (5 bases each). Between the trimmed V and J ends, which lost 0 bases and 9 bases, there was a span of 24 bases. The germline CDR1 and CDR2 sequences are DFQATT and SNEGSKA (reference sequence). The length of the CDR3 is 17 residues. The CDR3 region is CSARDFRDGSARPEQFF. The CDR3, as DNA: TGCAGTGCTAGAGATTTTCGGGACGGCAGTGCACGACCTGAGCAGTTCTTC.

This clonotype was counted ten times or more. The chain employs TRBV29-1 and TRBJ2-3; 13 nucleotides align to TRBD2. The CDR3 spans 14 residues. The V gene's germline CDR1 is SQVTM and CDR2 ANQGSEA. Trimming removed 4 bases from V and 3 bases from J; junction bases left unmatched: 1. The CDR3 loop is CSVVGLAGTDTQYF. The CDR3 DNA is TGCAGCGTTGTGGGACTAGCGGGAACAGATACGCAGTATTTT.

This clonotype appeared many times. This chain connects TRBV13 to TRBJ2-2; the D gene is possibly TRBD1 (6 bases). The germline CDR1 and CDR2 sequences are PRHDT and FYEKMQ (reference sequence). CDR3 length: 14 residues. The ends were cut back, 5 bases at V and 3 bases at J, with 10 bases in the middle. In DNA form, the CDR3 reads TGTGCCAGCAGCGTAAGGGGGTACACCGGGGAGCTGTTTTTT. Translating gives CASSVRGYTGELFF.

In this sample, this clonotype turned up many times. The gene calls are TRBV3-1 and TRBJ2-4; 10 bases align to TRBD2. Germline assignment: CDR1 LGHDT and CDR2 YNNKEL (reference sequence). The CDR3 runs to 17 residues. J gave up 0 bases and V 3 bases, and 5 bases lay outside the gene matches. Written as DNA, the CDR3 is TGTGCCAGCAGCCACGGACTAGCGGATATAGCCAAAAACATTCAGTACTTC. This gives the protein CASSHGLADIAKNIQYF.

This sequence joins TRBV6-1 and TRBJ2-7; possible D gene TRBD2, 6 bases. Deletions cut 6 bases from V and 0 bases from J, with 18 bases between. Looked up from germline, CDR1 is MNHNS and CDR2 is SASEGT. CDR3 length: 16 residues. This CDR3 is CASSTGASANSYEQYF. DNA for the CDR3: TGTGCCAGCAGCACAGGTGCTAGCGCCAACTCCTACGAGCAGTACTTC.

There are many counts of this clonotype. The chain links TRBV27 to TRBJ2-1; 9 bases fit TRBD2. The CDR3 length is 15 residues. Germline V lookup: CDR1 MNHEY, CDR2 SMNVEV (reference sequence). With V trimmed by 7 bases and J by 0 bases, 4 bases remained unmatched. In DNA form, the CDR3 reads TGTGCCAGCAAGATGACTAGCGGCTCCTACAATGAGCAGTTCTTC. Amino acid sequence: CASKMTSGSYNEQFF.

This clonotype was seen many times. The chain has TRBV28 and TRBJ1-2; the D is unclear. This CDR3 has 14 residues. The V gene's germline CDR1 is MDHEN and CDR2 SYDVKM. Trimming cost V 5 bases and J 10 bases, with 20 bases left between them. The CDR3 spells CASSPPDGSRDYTF. The CDR3 DNA reads TGTGCCAGCAGTCCCCCGGACGGATCGAGGGACTACACCTTC.

This clonotype was recorded many times. The chain couples TRBV27 to TRBJ2-2, with D perhaps matching TRBD2 (5 bases). Trimming stripped 3 bases from V and 6 bases from J, with 8 bases between. The germline V gene has CDR1 MNHEY and CDR2 SMNVEV (reference sequence). The CDR3 runs to 13 residues. The CDR3 sequence: CASSFRESGELFF. DNA of the CDR3: TGTGCCAGCAGTTTCCGGGAATCCGGGGAGCTGTTTTTT.

Many counts were recorded for this clonotype. The rearrangement joins TRBV12-3 or TRBV12-4 to TRBJ2-7; 9 bases agree with TRBD1. V was clipped by 6 bases and J by 0 bases; unmatched bases: 9. This CDR3 has 16 residues. CDR3 region: CASRDSTGGLSYEQYF. CDR3 nucleotide sequence: TGTGCCAGCAGGGACTCGACAGGGGGGCTCTCCTACGAGCAGTACTTC.

This clonotype was recorded at least ten times. The J gene is TRBJ2-1, the V gene TRBV28; 10 positions agree with TRBD2. There are 15 residues in the CDR3. The ends lost 4 bases at V and 5 bases at J; junction bases unmatched: 5. The germline gives CDR1 MDHEN, CDR2 SYDVKM. In DNA, the CDR3 is TGTGCCAGCAGTTCCGGAGGACTAGCGGACAATGAGCAGTTCTTC. Protein: CASSSGGLADNEQFF. Full variable domain (missing parts from reference TRBV28 and TRBJ2-1): DVKVTQSSRYLVKRTGEKVFLECVQDMDHENMFWYRQDPGLGLRLIYFSYDVKMKEKGDIPEGYSVSREKKERFSLILESASTNQTSMYLCASSSGGLADNEQFFGPGTRLTVL.

This clonotype came up many times. The rearrangement uses TRBV20-1 and TRBJ2-1, with 15 bases identical to TRBD2. There are 17 residues in the CDR3. Germline CDR1 is DFQATT and CDR2 is SNEGSKA (reference sequence). V shed 0 bases and J 9 bases; nucleotides not matched to a gene: 9. The DNA of the CDR3 is TGCAGTGCTAGAGATCGACGGACTAGCGGGAGGGTGGCTGAGCAGTTCTTC. Protein product: CSARDRRTSGRVAEQFF.

The V call is TRBV5-1, the J call TRBJ2-5, with D perhaps matching TRBD1 or TRBD2 (5 bases each). Germline values: CDR1 SGHRS, CDR2 YFSETQ. The CDR3 covers 14 residues. The germline V and J ends were trimmed by 4 bases and 3 bases, with 13 bases remaining between them. The CDR3, as DNA: TGCGCCAGCAGCACTGGGACGACAAAAGAGACCCAGTACTTC. This gives the protein CASSTGTTKETQYF.

The rearrangement joins TRBV29-1 to TRBJ2-7; 9 bases are shared with TRBD1. The CDR3 extends over 15 amino acids. Germline values: CDR1 SQVTM, CDR2 ANQGSEA. V was pared by 2 bases and J by 2 bases, with 7 bases of the junction left unmatched. The CDR3 bases are TGCAGCGTTGAACTCCGGGACAGGGCCCCCTACGAGCAGTACTTC. Its protein product is CSVELRDRAPYEQYF.

This clonotype was detected many times. The CDR3 is CASSSLSGRGGNEQFF. The CDR3 nucleotides read TGCGCCAGCAGCTCACTTAGCGGGAGGGGCGGCAATGAGCAGTTCTTC. The rearrangement links TRBV5-1 to TRBJ2-1; 11 bases fit TRBD2. CDR1 is SGHRS, CDR2 YFSETQ, per germline. V dropped 3 bases and J dropped 6; count of bases not matched to a gene: 8. This CDR3 region has 16 residues.

This clonotype was found many times. V is TRBV5-6 and J is TRBJ2-5, with 9 bases fitting TRBD2. Germline-derived CDR1 and CDR2 are SGHDT and YYEEEE. The CDR3 totals 17 residues. Trimming cost V 4 bases and J 1 base; bases outside gene matches: 11. The CDR3 protein is CASSLWVRLAAQETQYF. CDR3 coding DNA: TGTGCCAGCAGCCTGTGGGTTCGACTAGCGGCCCAAGAGACCCAGTACTTC.

This sequence joins TRBV18 and TRBJ1-4; D might be TRBD1 (5 bases). The V gene's germline CDR1 is KGHSH and CDR2 LQKENI. With 4 bases removed from V and 4 bases from J, the gap between germline ends came to 10 bases. The CDR3 is 14 amino acids. The CDR3 DNA reads TGTGCCAGCTCACGGCAGAGGGGTAATGAAAAACTGTTTTTT. Translated: CASSRQRGNEKLFF.

The V and J genes are TRBV12-3 or TRBV12-4 and TRBJ2-7; D tentatively fits TRBD1 or TRBD2 (5 bases each). This CDR3 is 14 amino acids long. Trimming took 8 bases from V and 2 from J, leaving 16 bases between them. CDR3 protein: CASRLTGPTYEQYF. CDR3 bases: TGTGCCAGCCGCCTGACGGGACCTACCTACGAGCAGTACTTC.